Below, 27 T cell receptor beta chains from the same sample are listed, as sequenced in a study of control samples from healthy donors and cancer patients. Generated by immunoSEQ multiplex PCR, the TCRdb table keeps only in-frame clones and is missing some. The sample gives some 150,000 clones, just over 95% of which show up once; approximately 0.93% is in the top ten. Sequencing used blood. The receptor source for this set is a woman aged 25 to 39 in good health.

V is TRBV27 and J is TRBJ2-7; 13 nucleotides align to TRBD2. With 10 bases clipped from V and 2 bases from J, the junction kept 8 bases outside the gene matches. Germline V lookup: CDR1 MNHEY, CDR2 SMNVEV (reference sequence). The CDR3 length is 15 residues. The CDR3 DNA reads as TGTGCCACCTCCTTTGGGACTAGCGGGGCCTACGAGCAGTACTTC. It codes for CATSFGTSGAYEQYF.

The genes are TRBV2 and TRBJ2-5; D call uncertain. The ends were cut back, 0 bases at V and 5 bases at J, with 1 base in the middle. CDR1 is SNHLY and CDR2 is FYNNEI in the germline V gene. This CDR3 is 11 amino acids long. The CDR3 DNA sequence: TGTGCCAGCAGTGAAGCGGAGACCCAGTACTTC. Encoded protein: CASSEAETQYF.

The chain employs TRBV6-1 and TRBJ1-2; 10 nucleotides match TRBD1. The CDR3 sequence is 15 residues long. Germline V gene sequence: CDR1 MNHNS, CDR2 SASEGT. J gave up 3 bases and V 3 bases, and 4 bases lay outside the gene matches. DNA of the CDR3: TGTGCCAGCAGTGACGGGACAGGGGAATACTATGGCTACACCTTC. Amino acids: CASSDGTGEYYGYTF.

The chain links TRBV12-3 or TRBV12-4 to TRBJ1-2; 7 bases are a match to TRBD1. This CDR3 is 13 amino acids long. The trim removed 6 bases at V and 3 bases at J, leaving 4 bases unmatched. The DNA of the CDR3 is TGTGCCAGCAGGGCTGACAGGGACTATGGCTACACCTTC. Its translation is CASRADRDYGYTF.

The rearrangement uses TRBV5-1 and TRBJ1-1, with D unresolved. The germline V gene has CDR1 SGHRS and CDR2 YFSETQ. With 0 bases removed from V and 6 bases from J, the gap between germline ends came to 6 bases. The length of the CDR3 is 12 residues. The CDR3 bases are TGCGCCAGCAGCTTGGATCAGGCTGAAGCTTTCTTT. Translation gives CASSLDQAEAFF.

The V call is TRBV3-1 (or the pseudogene TRBV3-2), the J call TRBJ2-7; 8 positions agree with TRBD2. The V segment lost 1 base and the J segment 1 base; nucleotides outside the gene matches: 3. Germline V lookup: CDR1 LGHDT, CDR2 YNNKEL (reference sequence). The CDR3 runs 15 residues. DNA of the CDR3: TGTGCCAGCAGCCAAGGCGGGGGGCTATCCTACGAGCAGTACTTC. Translating it yields CASSQGGGLSYEQYF.

This clone was picked up one time. This chain connects TRBV6-5 to TRBJ1-1; 9 positions agree with TRBD1. The germline CDR1 and CDR2 sequences are MNHEY and SVGAGI. The CDR3 consists of 15 residues. Trimming at V came to 6 bases and at J to 2 bases, leaving 7 bases not matched to a gene. The CDR3 loop is CASRYQQGANTEAFF. The CDR3 DNA sequence: TGTGCCAGCAGGTATCAACAGGGGGCTAACACTGAAGCTTTCTTT.

The CDR3 DNA sequence: TGTGCCAGCGCGGTGACGGGAGGGCCAGATACGCAGTATTTT. The encoded protein is CASAVTGGPDTQYF. The chain couples TRBV19 to TRBJ2-3, with 8 bases fitting TRBD2. This CDR3 is 14 amino acids long. V gave up 9 bases and J gave up 4 bases; unmatched junction bases: 9. The germline V gene has CDR1 LNHDA and CDR2 SQIVND (reference sequence).

The chain carries TRBV2 and TRBJ2-5, with unresolved D. The ends were cut back, 2 bases at V and 7 bases at J, with 8 bases in the middle. This CDR3 has 12 amino acids. Germline values: CDR1 SNHLY, CDR2 FYNNEI. The CDR3 DNA follows: TGTGCCAGCAGTGAAAGAGATTGGACCCAGTACTTC. It is translated as CASSERDWTQYF.

The V and J genes are TRBV5-1 and TRBJ1-1; unclear D gene. The CDR3 extends over 13 amino acids. V lost 0 bases and J 0 bases, leaving 3 bases between the germline ends. Germline loops: CDR1 SGHRS, CDR2 YFSETQ. The CDR3 spells CASSLALNTEAFF. CDR3 coding DNA: TGCGCCAGCAGCTTGGCCCTGAACACTGAAGCTTTCTTT.

This clone was observed a single time. The chain links TRBV23-1 to TRBJ2-2, with D unresolved. TRBV23-1 counts as an open reading frame of uncertain function. Trimming left V 4 bases short and J 7 bases short, with 13 bases between. This CDR3 is built from 14 residues. The CDR3 nucleotides read TGCGCCAGCAGTCGCCTTCAATTGGGCGGGGAGCTGTTTTTT. Translating it yields CASSRLQLGGELFF.

The rearrangement uses TRBV6-5 and TRBJ1-2; the D gene is possibly TRBD1 (5 bases). There are 14 residues in the CDR3. The germline gives CDR1 MNHEY, CDR2 SVGAGI. The ends were cut back, 0 bases at V and 7 bases at J, with 12 bases in the middle. Here the CDR3 DNA reads TGTGCCAGCAGTTACTCGTATGGGACCCGTGGCTACACCTTC. Amino acids: CASSYSYGTRGYTF.

CDR3 DNA: TGTGCCAGCAGTGCCCGCGGGCCCCTCTCCTACGAGCAGTACTTC. Translation gives CASSARGPLSYEQYF. The chain couples TRBV6-6 to TRBJ2-7; D might be TRBD2 (5 bases). This CDR3 region has 15 residues. V was clipped by 5 bases and J by 0 bases, with 14 bases between them. Looked up from germline, CDR1 is MNHNY and CDR2 is SVGAGI (reference sequence).

This clone was seen a handful of times. This chain's CDR3 is CASSEVLYEQYF. The CDR3 DNA reads TGTGCCAGCAGTGAAGTTTTGTACGAGCAGTACTTC. J is TRBJ2-7 and V is TRBV6-1; D not certain. V lost 1 base to trimming and J lost 4 bases, with 5 bases between them. Germline CDR1 and CDR2: MNHNS and SASEGT. The CDR3 extends over 12 amino acids.

V is TRBV28 and J is TRBJ2-7, with 9 bases aligning to TRBD2. Germline V lookup: CDR1 MDHEN, CDR2 SYDVKM. CDR3 length equals 13 residues. With 3 bases clipped from V and 4 bases from J, the junction kept 1 base outside the gene matches. CDR3 DNA: TGTGCCAGCAGTTTTAGCGGGAGTTACGAGCAGTACTTC. As protein: CASSFSGSYEQYF. Based on the CDR3 plus reference TRBV28 and TRBJ2-7, the full variable domain is DVKVTQSSRYLVKRTGEKVFLECVQDMDHENMFWYRQDPGLGLRLIYFSYDVKMKEKGDIPEGYSVSREKKERFSLILESASTNQTSMYLCASSFSGSYEQYFGPGTRLTVT.

This chain connects TRBV28 to TRBJ2-3; TRBD2 agrees at 8 bases. This CDR3 region has 20 residues. Unmatched junction bases numbered 19, after V lost 5 bases and J lost 0 bases. Germline CDR1 reads MDHEN; CDR2 reads SYDVKM. DNA for the CDR3: TGTGCCAGCAGTCCCCCAGCGGGAGTTCTCGTTATGGGAAGCACAGATACGCAGTATTTT. Translation: CASSPPAGVLVMGSTDTQYF.

The V gene is TRBV28, the J gene TRBJ1-1; D call uncertain. Germline loops: CDR1 MDHEN, CDR2 SYDVKM. This CDR3 contains 15 residues. Trimming shortened V by 1 base and J by 0 bases, and 9 bases separated the two germline ends. The CDR3 coding sequence is TGTGCCAGCAGTTTATTTCCCTACATGAACACTGAAGCTTTCTTT. Encoded protein: CASSLFPYMNTEAFF.

The V and J genes are TRBV27 and TRBJ2-7; no firm D call. Trimming took off 9 bases at V and 5 bases at J, with 8 bases between the two ends. Germline lookup yields CDR1 MNHEY and CDR2 SMNVEV (reference sequence). The CDR3 runs to 10 residues. The CDR3 nucleotides are TGTGCCAGTCCGGCTGACGAGCAGTACTTC. This encodes CASPADEQYF.

The rearrangement joins TRBV5-1 to TRBJ2-1; the match to TRBD2 covers 10 bases. Per the germline V gene, CDR1 is SGHRS and CDR2 is YFSETQ. The CDR3 spans 17 residues. V lost 1 base to trimming and J lost 8 bases; unmatched junction nucleotides: 12. The CDR3 DNA reads TGCGCCAGCAGCTTGTATAGGAGTGGTCTAGCGGGGGATGAGCAGTTCTTC. This gives the protein CASSLYRSGLAGDEQFF.

The gene calls are TRBV19 and TRBJ1-1; TRBD1 matches 9 bases. Germline loops: CDR1 LNHDA, CDR2 SQIVND (reference sequence). After removal of 5 bases from V and 0 bases from J, the junction contained 4 bases not matched to a gene. The CDR3 runs to 15 residues. The CDR3: CASSSGQGLNTEAFF. The CDR3 DNA is TGTGCCAGTAGTTCGGGACAGGGCCTGAACACTGAAGCTTTCTTT. Variable domain in full (rest from reference TRBV19 and TRBJ1-1): DGGITQSPKYLFRKEGQNVTLSCEQNLNHDAMYWYRQDPGQGLRLIYYSQIVNDFQKGDIAEGYSVSREKKESFPLTVTSAQKNPTAFYLCASSSGQGLNTEAFFGQGTRLTVV.

A word on this clone: An end of the junction differs from the germline gene, which may be a read error. This sequence joins TRBV29-1 and TRBJ2-1; no clear D. The CDR3 consists of 10 residues. Germline lookup yields CDR1 SQVTM and CDR2 ANQGSEA. The CDR3 DNA reads as TGCAGCGTTAATCGGCCGTCTGGAATCTTC. Encoded protein: CSVNRPSGIF.

The V call is TRBV15, the J call TRBJ2-3; tentative D call: TRBD2 (6 bases). The length of the CDR3 is 13 residues. The germline CDR1 and CDR2 sequences are LNHNV and YYDKDF (reference sequence). V was shortened by 5 bases and J by 6 bases, with 12 bases between the two germline ends. CDR3 nucleotides: TGTGCCACCAGCGGGGGTCGGGGGGATACGCAGTATTTT. This sequence encodes CATSGGRGDTQYF.

Only a few counts were recorded for this clone. The rearrangement joins TRBV27 to TRBJ2-4, with 10 nucleotides matching TRBD1. The junction had 11 bases not matched to a gene; V was cut back by 3 bases and J by 9 bases. This CDR3 region has 16 residues. CDR1 and CDR2 from the germline V gene are MNHEY and SMNVEV (reference sequence). CDR3 sequence (DNA): TGTGCCAGCAGTTTTACCCTCGGGACAGGGGAGCCCATTCAGTACTTC. This codes for CASSFTLGTGEPIQYF.

The J gene is TRBJ1-4, the V gene TRBV6-6; D unresolved. Trimming pared 5 bases from V and 8 bases from J, leaving 15 bases between. The CDR3 has 14 residues. CDR1 and CDR2 (germline): MNHNY, SVGAGI (reference sequence). In nucleotides, the CDR3 is TGTGCCAGCAGTCTGGGTGATCTTTCGGAAAAACTGTTTTTT. Translation gives CASSLGDLSEKLFF.

The chain joins TRBV5-1 to TRBJ2-7; D not certain. The germline CDR1 and CDR2 sequences are SGHRS and YFSETQ. The CDR3 sequence is 14 residues long. The V end lost 1 base, the J end lost 7 bases, and 15 bases lay between the germline ends. The CDR3 loop is CASSLKGPQAEQYF. DNA for the CDR3: TGCGCCAGCAGCTTGAAGGGCCCCCAGGCGGAGCAGTACTTC.

V usage is TRBV4-1 and J usage is TRBJ1-5; D is undetermined. CDR1 is MGHRA, CDR2 YSYEKL, per germline. The CDR3 sequence is 13 residues long. The V gene lost 3 bases and the J gene lost 9 bases, with 12 bases spanning the gap. The CDR3 DNA follows: TGCGCCAGCAGCCATTCCAGTGTTGGGCCCCAGCATTTT. Protein sequence: CASSHSSVGPQHF.

The rearrangement joins TRBV28 to TRBJ2-3, with a possible D match to TRBD2 (6 bases). The germline V gene encodes CDR1 MDHEN and CDR2 SYDVKM. Trimming removed 6 bases at V and 1 base at J, with 11 bases between. The CDR3 extends over 14 amino acids. For the CDR3, the DNA is TGTGCCAGCAGCCGGGACTCTCGCACAGATACGCAGTATTTT. Residues: CASSRDSRTDTQYF.